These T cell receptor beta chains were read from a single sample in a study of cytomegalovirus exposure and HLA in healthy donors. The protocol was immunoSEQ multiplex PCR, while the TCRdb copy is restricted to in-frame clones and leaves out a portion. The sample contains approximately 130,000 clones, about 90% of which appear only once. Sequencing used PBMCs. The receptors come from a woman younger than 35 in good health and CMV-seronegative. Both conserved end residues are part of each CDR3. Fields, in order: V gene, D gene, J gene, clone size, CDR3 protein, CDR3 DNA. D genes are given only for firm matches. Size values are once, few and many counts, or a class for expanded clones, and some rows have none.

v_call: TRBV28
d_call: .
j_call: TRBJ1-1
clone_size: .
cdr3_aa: CASSLFLQGTEAFF
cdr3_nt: TGTGCCAGCAGTTTATTCCTACAGGGAACTGAAGCTTTCTTT

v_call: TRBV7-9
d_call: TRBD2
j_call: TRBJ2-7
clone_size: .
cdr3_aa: CASSSGTSGGSYEQYF
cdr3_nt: TGTGCCAGCAGCTCCGGGACTAGCGGGGGGTCCTACGAGCAGTACTTC

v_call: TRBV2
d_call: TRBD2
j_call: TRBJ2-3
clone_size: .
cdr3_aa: CASSRGLAGVTDTQYF
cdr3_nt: TGTGCCAGCAGTAGGGGACTAGCGGGGGTCACAGATACGCAGTATTTT

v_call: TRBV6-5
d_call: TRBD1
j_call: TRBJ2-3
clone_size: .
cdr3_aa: CASSYRQGTQYF
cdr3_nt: TGTGCCAGCAGTTACCGACAGGGGACGCAGTATTTT

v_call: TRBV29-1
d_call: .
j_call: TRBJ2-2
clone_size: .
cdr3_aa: CSGASVANTGELFF
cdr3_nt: TGCAGCGGAGCGAGCGTCGCGAACACCGGGGAGCTGTTTTTT

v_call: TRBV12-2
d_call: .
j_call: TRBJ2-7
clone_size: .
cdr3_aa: CASRLLLAGDTSYEQYF
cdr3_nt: TGTGCAAGTCGCTTATTGCTAGCGGGGGACACCTCCTACGAGCAGTACTTC

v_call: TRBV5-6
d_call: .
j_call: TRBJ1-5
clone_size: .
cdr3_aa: CASSLAGAGQPQHF
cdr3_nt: TGTGCCAGCAGCTTGGCAGGGGCCGGTCAGCCCCAGCATTTT

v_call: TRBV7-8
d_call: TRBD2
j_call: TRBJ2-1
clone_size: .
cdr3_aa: CASSPLAGGPTEQFF
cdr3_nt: TGTGCCAGCAGCCCTCTAGCGGGAGGGCCTACTGAGCAGTTCTTC

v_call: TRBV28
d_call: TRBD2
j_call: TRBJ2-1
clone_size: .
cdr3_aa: CASQPGGYNNEQFF
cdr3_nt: TGTGCCAGCCAGCCGGGAGGGTACAACAATGAGCAGTTCTTC

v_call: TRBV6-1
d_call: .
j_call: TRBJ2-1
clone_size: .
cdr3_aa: CASSESVLDPSYNEQFF
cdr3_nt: TGTGCCAGCAGTGAAAGTGTACTAGACCCCTCCTACAATGAGCAGTTCTTC

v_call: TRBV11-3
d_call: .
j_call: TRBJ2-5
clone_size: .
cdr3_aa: CASSREETQYF
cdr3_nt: TGTGCCAGCAGCCGCGAAGAGACCCAGTACTTC

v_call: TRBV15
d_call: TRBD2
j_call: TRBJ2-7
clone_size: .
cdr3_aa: CATSSTEVAGPYEQYF
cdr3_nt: TGTGCCACCAGCAGCACTGAAGTAGCGGGGCCCTACGAGCAGTACTTC

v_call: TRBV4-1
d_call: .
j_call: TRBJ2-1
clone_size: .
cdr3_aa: CASSQDWPLQGNEQFF
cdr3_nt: TGCGCCAGCAGCCAAGATTGGCCCCTACAGGGAAATGAGCAGTTCTTC

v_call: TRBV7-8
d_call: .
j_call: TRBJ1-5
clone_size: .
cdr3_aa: CASSTRGSNQPQHF
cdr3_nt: TGTGCCAGCAGCACCCGGGGGAGCAATCAGCCCCAGCATTTT

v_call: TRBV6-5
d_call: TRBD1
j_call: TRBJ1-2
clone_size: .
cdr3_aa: CASSYRGTGAHYGYTF
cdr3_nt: TGTGCCAGCAGTTACCGAGGAACAGGGGCCCATTATGGCTACACCTTC

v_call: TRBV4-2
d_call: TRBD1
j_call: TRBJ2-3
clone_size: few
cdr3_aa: CASSPGQPNTDTQYF
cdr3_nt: TGTGCCAGCAGCCCGGGACAGCCGAACACAGATACGCAGTATTTT

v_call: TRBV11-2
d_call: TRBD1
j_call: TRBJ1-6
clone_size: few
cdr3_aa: CASRRPGQGNSPLHF
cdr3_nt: TGTGCCAGCAGACGTCCGGGACAGGGCAATTCACCCCTCCACTTT

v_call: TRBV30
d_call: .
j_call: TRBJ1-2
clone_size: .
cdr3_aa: CAWSPRELLYSNYGYTF
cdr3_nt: TGTGCCTGGAGTCCCAGGGAACTCCTTTACTCCAACTATGGCTACACCTTC

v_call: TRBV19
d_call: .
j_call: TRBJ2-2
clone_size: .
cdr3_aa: CASRDSNTGELFF
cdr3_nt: TGTGCCAGCCGGGACTCGAACACCGGGGAGCTGTTTTTT

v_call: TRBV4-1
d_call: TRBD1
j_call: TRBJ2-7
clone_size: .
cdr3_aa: CARATGSSYEQYF
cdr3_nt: TGCGCCAGGGCGACAGGGAGCTCCTACGAGCAGTACTTC

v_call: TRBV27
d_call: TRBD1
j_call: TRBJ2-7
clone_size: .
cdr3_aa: CASSPGQSYEQYF
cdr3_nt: TGTGCCAGCAGTCCGGGACAGTCCTACGAGCAGTACTTC

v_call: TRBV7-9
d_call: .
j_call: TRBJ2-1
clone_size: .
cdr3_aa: CASSLGAGSANEQFF
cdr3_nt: TGTGCCAGCAGCTTAGGTGCCGGGTCGGCTAATGAGCAGTTCTTC

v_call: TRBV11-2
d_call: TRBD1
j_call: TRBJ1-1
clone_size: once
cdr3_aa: CASRGSGKGQRATEAFF
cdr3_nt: TGTGCCAGCAGGGGGAGCGGAAAGGGACAGCGGGCCACTGAAGCTTTCTTT

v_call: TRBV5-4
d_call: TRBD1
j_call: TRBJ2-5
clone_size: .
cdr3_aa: CASSSGTEQETQYF
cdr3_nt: TGTGCCAGCAGCTCTGGGACAGAGCAAGAGACCCAGTACTTC

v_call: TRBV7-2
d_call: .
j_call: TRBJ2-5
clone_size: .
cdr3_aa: CASSLDVVGGPFETQYF
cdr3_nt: TGTGCCAGCAGCTTAGACGTGGTCGGGGGGCCCTTTGAGACCCAGTACTTC

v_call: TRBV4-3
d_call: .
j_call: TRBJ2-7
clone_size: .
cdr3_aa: CASSRFLASAYEQYF
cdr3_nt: TGCGCCAGCAGCCGGTTCCTAGCGTCCGCCTACGAGCAGTACTTC

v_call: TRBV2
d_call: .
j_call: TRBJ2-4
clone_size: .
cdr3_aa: CASSLTKNIQYF
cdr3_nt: TGTGCCAGCAGTCTAACCAAAAACATTCAGTACTTC

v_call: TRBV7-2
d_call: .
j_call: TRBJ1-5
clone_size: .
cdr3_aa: CASSSQGGNQPQHF
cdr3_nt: TGTGCCAGCAGTTCACAGGGAGGCAATCAGCCCCAGCATTTT

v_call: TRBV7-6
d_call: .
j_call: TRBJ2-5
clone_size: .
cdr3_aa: CASSRLNQETQYF
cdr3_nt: TGTGCCAGCAGCCGACTGAATCAAGAGACCCAGTACTTC

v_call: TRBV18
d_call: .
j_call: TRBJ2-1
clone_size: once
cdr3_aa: CASSPGQHLRNEQFF
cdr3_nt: TGTGCCAGCTCACCCGGACAGCACCTCCGAAATGAGCAGTTCTTC

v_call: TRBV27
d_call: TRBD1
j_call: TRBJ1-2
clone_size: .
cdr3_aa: CASSHDRAYGYTF
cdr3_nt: TGTGCCAGCAGCCATGACAGGGCCTATGGCTACACCTTC

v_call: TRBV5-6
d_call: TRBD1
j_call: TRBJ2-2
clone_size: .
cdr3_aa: CASSLGGRGLSTGELFF
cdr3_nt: TGTGCCAGCAGCTTGGGTGGCAGGGGGCTTTCCACCGGGGAGCTGTTTTTT

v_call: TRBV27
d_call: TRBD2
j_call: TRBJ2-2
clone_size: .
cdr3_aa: CASSYYLTPLAGDTGELFF
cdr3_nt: TGTGCCAGCAGTTACTACCTAACTCCACTAGCGGGGGACACCGGGGAGCTGTTTTTT

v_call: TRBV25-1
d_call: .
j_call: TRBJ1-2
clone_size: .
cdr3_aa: CASSRDGDGYTF
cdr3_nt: TGTGCCAGCTCAAGAGACGGAGATGGCTACACCTTC

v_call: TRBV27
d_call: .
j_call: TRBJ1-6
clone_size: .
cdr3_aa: CASSLAWNSPLHF
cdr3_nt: TGTGCCAGCAGTTTAGCGTGGAATTCACCCCTCCACTTT

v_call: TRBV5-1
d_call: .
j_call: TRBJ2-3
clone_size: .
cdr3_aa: CASSLVAYSGDTQYF
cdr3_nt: TGCGCCAGCAGCTTGGTTGCCTACTCGGGGGATACGCAGTATTTT

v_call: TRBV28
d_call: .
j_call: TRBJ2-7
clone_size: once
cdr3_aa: CASSLRDFTYEQYF
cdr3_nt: TGTGCCAGCAGTTTAAGGGACTTCACCTACGAGCAGTACTTC

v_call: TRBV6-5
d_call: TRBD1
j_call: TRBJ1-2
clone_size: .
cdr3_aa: CASRTGGTNYGYTF
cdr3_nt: TGTGCCAGCAGAACAGGGGGCACTAACTATGGCTACACCTTC